Listed below are T cell receptor beta chains from one sample, sequenced in a study of T cell responses to AZD1222 COVID-19 vaccine. Clones were sequenced by immunoSEQ multiplex PCR, and TCRdb holds only the in-frame ones, with some missing. The table includes around 100,000 clones, around 94% detected once. The sample consisted of peripheral blood, taken on day 0 of AZD1222 vaccination. The receptor source for this set is an adult in good health. The CDR3 runs from the conserved cysteine through the conserved F or W. A D gene is named only where the DNA matches it firmly. Only part of the rows carry a size: once, few, many, or a class if the clone is expanded.

clone_size,d_call,j_call,v_call,cdr3_nt,cdr3_aa
-,-,TRBJ2-3,TRBV19,TGTGCCAGTAGTCAATTAGCGGCTAGCACAGATACGCAGTATTTT,CASSQLAASTDTQYF
-,TRBD2,TRBJ2-1,TRBV11-1,TGTGCCAGCAGCCATTGGGGCGGGAGTCGCGATGAGCAGTTCTTC,CASSHWGGSRDEQFF
-,-,TRBJ1-2,TRBV13,TGTGCCAGCAGTTTAGCGGGCAGCCATAACTATGGCTACACCTTC,CASSLAGSHNYGYTF
-,-,TRBJ1-2,TRBV12-3/TRBV12-4,TGTGCCAGCGGCGGTAACTATGGCTACACCTTC,CASGGNYGYTF
few,-,TRBJ1-1,TRBV7-8,TGTGCCAGCAGCTTAGTCTCGTCTGGGAACACTGAAGCTTTCTTT,CASSLVSSGNTEAFF
-,-,TRBJ1-2,TRBV28,TGTGCCAGCAACACTTGGGGGAACTATGGCTACACCTTC,CASNTWGNYGYTF
-,TRBD1,TRBJ1-1,TRBV2,TGTGCCAGCAGACCGGGACAGGGGCGTGCTTTCTTT,CASRPGQGRAFF
-,TRBD1,TRBJ1-5,TRBV2,TGTGCCAGCAGTCTGTTGGGACAGGCTAGCAATCAGCCCCAGCATTTT,CASSLLGQASNQPQHF
-,TRBD2,TRBJ2-7,TRBV7-6,TGTGCCAGCAGCTCCCCCCCTAGCGGGGGGTACGAGCAGTACTTC,CASSSPPSGGYEQYF
-,-,TRBJ2-1,TRBV5-1,TGCGCCAGCAGCTTGGATACCAACAATGAGCAGTTCTTC,CASSLDTNNEQFF
-,-,TRBJ1-5,TRBV6-4,TGTGCCAGCAGTAACGGGATCGCTCAGCCCCAGCATTTT,CASSNGIAQPQHF
-,TRBD2,TRBJ2-7,TRBV7-3,TGTGCCAGCAGCCTTGCTAGCGGGAGAAACTACGAGCAGTACTTC,CASSLASGRNYEQYF
few,-,TRBJ1-1,TRBV19,TGTGCCAGTAGTATAAGTAGGGGGAACACTGAAGCTTTCTTT,CASSISRGNTEAFF
-,-,TRBJ1-2,TRBV7-8,TGTGCCAGCAGCTTAGCATTAGGAACCTTGCCCGGGGGCTACACCTTC,CASSLALGTLPGGYTF
once,TRBD1,TRBJ1-2,TRBV5-1,TGCGCCAGCGATCTGTCCGGGACAGGGGATGCCGGCTACACCTTC,CASDLSGTGDAGYTF
-,-,TRBJ2-5,TRBV27,TGTGCCAGCAGTCCCCGTTGGACCCAAGAGACCCAGTACTTC,CASSPRWTQETQYF
-,-,TRBJ2-3,TRBV4-2,TGTGCCAGCAGCCAAGATGAGCCCACAGATACGCAGTATTTT,CASSQDEPTDTQYF